This T cell receptor (beta chain) was captured in a study of OX40 agonist ivuxolimab in advanced cancers. About the research overall: Treatment received earlier with anti-PD-1, anti-PD-L1 or anti-CTLA-4 agents was allowed, and more than 30% had some.

V was clipped by 10 bases and J by 2 bases; unmatched bases: 12. Germline CDR1 is ENHRY and CDR2 is SYGVKD. This CDR3 has 15 residues. Data came from immunoSEQ multiplex PCR; TCRdb stores just in-frame clones and leaves some out. This table holds around 35,000 clones, 86% found once. Study results and caveats: Within 6 weeks, CD4+ and CD8+ blood T cells expanded clonally at 0.1 to 3.0 mg/kg. Certain nonresponders additionally had low normalized T-cell clonal expansion.

On this clone: Antigen unknown.

The receptor's source is an adult with an advanced solid tumor such as melanoma, head and neck, liver or kidney cancer. The V and J genes are TRBV10-3 and TRBJ2-3, with 7 positions matching TRBD1. The sequencing used CD4+ or CD8+ T cells sorted from blood, collected in a trial of the OX40 agonist ivuxolimab. The CDR3, as DNA: TGTGCCACAGGGGGAGCGGATCTTACCACAGATACGCAGTATTTT. Translated, it gives CATGGADLTTDTQYF.